Below are 16 T cell receptor beta chains sequenced from a single sample in a study of T-cell reconstitution after alpha-beta-depleted transplantation in children (dated by TCRdb to the mid-2010s). The treatment or condition label of this sample denotes: allogeneic hematopoietic cell transplantation with graft depleted of TCRalphabeta T cells and CD19 B cells. The library came from PCR. Sequencing was carried out with an Illumina HiSeq 2500. Molecular barcoding was employed in the preparation of TCR libraries, with unique molecular identifiers being used to normalize TCRbeta repertoire quantification. TCRdb reran the public reads through fastp at Q25 and MiXCR, keeping productive beta chains. Each CDR3 protein appears once, grouped with its most common genes and DNA. Present in this sample are fewer than 250,000 distinct CDR3 sequences, less than 9% of which were seen just once. The ten biggest clones cover approximately 6% of the sample.

Material: PBMCs, mostly from graft donor cells, obtained 180 days after TCRalphabeta/CD19-depleted stem cell transplant. These receptors all stem from a male patient between 10 and 17 years old who had a stem cell transplant for acute lymphoblastic leukemia, so the T cells may come from the graft donor.

Ten or more counts support this clonotype. The rearrangement joins TRBV5-1 to TRBJ2-5; 11 bases map to TRBD1. The CDR3 is made up of 16 amino acids. Germline CDR1 is SGHRS and CDR2 is YFSETQ. V dropped 4 bases and J dropped 5; count of bases not matched to a gene: 10. CDR3 sequence (DNA): TGCGCCAGCAGCACTTTTGGACAGGGGGCTGGGGAGACCCAGTACTTC. It yields the protein CASSTFGQGAGETQYF. The complete variable domain, with remaining parts taken from reference TRBV5-1 and TRBJ2-5, reads KAGVTQTPRYLIKTRGQQVTLSCSPISGHRSVSWYQQTPGQGLQFLFEYFSETQRNKGNFPGRFSGRQFSNSRSEMNVSTLELGDSALYLCASSTFGQGAGETQYFGPGTRLLVL.

This clonotype was found many times. This chain uses TRBV10-3 with TRBJ2-2, with D unresolved. Germline CDR1 and CDR2: ENHRY and SYGVKD. V shed 10 bases and J shed 1 base, with 13 bases lying between them. This CDR3 contains 14 residues. The CDR3 DNA is TGTGCCACCCGGGCTGGAGAGAACACCGGGGAGCTGTTTTTT. Amino acids: CATRAGENTGELFF.

This clonotype occurred many times. The chain recombines TRBV12-3 or TRBV12-4 with TRBJ2-3, with a weak D call TRBD2 (5 bases). This CDR3 contains 15 residues. Trimming pared 1 base from V and 1 base from J, leaving 9 bases between. CDR3 sequence reads: CASSLGERRTDTQYF. The CDR3 DNA is TGTGCCAGCAGTTTAGGAGAGCGGCGCACAGATACGCAGTATTTT.

The chain links TRBV20-1 to TRBJ2-7; the D gene is possibly TRBD2 (6 bases). The germline V and J ends were trimmed by 2 bases and 3 bases, with 14 bases remaining between them. There are 14 residues in the CDR3. CDR1 and CDR2 (germline): DFQATT, SNEGSKA (reference sequence). DNA for the CDR3: TGCAGTGCTAGATCCCCGGGAGCGCGCTACGAGCAGTACTTC. It yields the protein CSARSPGARYEQYF.

This clonotype was seen ten or more times. This chain connects TRBV12-3 or TRBV12-4 to TRBJ1-5, with 7 bases fitting TRBD1. The CDR3 spans 14 residues. With 8 bases clipped from V and 0 bases from J, the junction kept 4 bases outside the gene matches. CDR3: CASSRGHSNQPQHF. In DNA form, the CDR3 reads TGTGCCAGCTCAAGGGGGCATAGCAATCAGCCCCAGCATTTT.

This clonotype was seen repeatedly, ten times or more. The CDR3 DNA reads TGCGCCAGCAGCTTCACTAGCGGAAAGAACACCGGGGAGCTGTTTTTT. Its translation is CASSFTSGKNTGELFF. The chain carries TRBV5-1 and TRBJ2-2, with 8 bases identical to TRBD2. From germline, CDR1 is SGHRS and CDR2 YFSETQ. Trimming took 2 bases from V and 1 from J; bases not matched to a gene: 4. The CDR3 runs to 16 residues.

This clonotype was counted at least ten times. The CDR3 sequence: CSARPADRDAREQYF. CDR3 DNA: TGCAGTGCTAGACCCGCTGACCGGGACGCTCGGGAGCAGTACTTC. The chain is built from TRBV20-1 and TRBJ2-7; the D call may be TRBD1 or TRBD2 (5 bases each). Germline loops: CDR1 DFQATT, CDR2 SNEGSKA (reference sequence). The CDR3 loop spans 15 amino acids. V lost 2 bases and J 7 bases, leaving 21 bases between the germline ends.

In its sample, this clonotype was seen a few times. The chain uses TRBV6-2 or TRBV6-3 and TRBJ2-7; no reliable D call. This CDR3 spans 13 amino acids. Germline values: CDR1 MNHEY, CDR2 SVGEGT. V was cut by 6 bases and J by 6 bases, with 15 bases left in between. The chain's CDR3 is CASSFPTPGEQYF. In DNA form, the CDR3 reads TGTGCCAGCAGCTTCCCGACCCCCGGCGAGCAGTACTTC.

Turning to this clonotype: A much bigger clone sits one base away, suggesting this may be a read error. This chain links TRBV7-4 with TRBJ2-1, with D possibly being TRBD2 (6 bases). The DNA end is a closer match to TRBJ2-7, so the J assignment may be wrong. CDR1 and CDR2 (germline): SGHVT, SQSDAQ. The CDR3 has 18 residues. The CDR3 is CASSLLASGSLCMNEQYF. As DNA, the CDR3 is TGTGCCAGCAGCTTATTGGCAAGCGGGTCCTTGTGTATGAATGAGCAGTACTTC.

As concerns this clonotype: A read error may be the cause here, since a much bigger clone is one base away. As DNA, the CDR3 is TGTGCCAGCAGCTTAGTAGTCCAGGGGGTCTATGGCTACACCTTC. This encodes CASSLVVQGVYGYTF. The chain uses TRBV7-2 and TRBJ1-2, with 7 bases matching TRBD1. This CDR3 has 15 amino acids. J lost 4 bases, V lost 1 base, and 6 bases had no gene match. Germline CDR1 is SGHTA and CDR2 is FQGNSA.

This clonotype was recorded at least ten times. This chain connects TRBV7-9 to TRBJ2-1; 9 nucleotides align to TRBD2. Germline CDR1 and CDR2: SEHNR and FQNEAQ (reference sequence). CDR3 length: 14 amino acids. V was clipped by 1 base and J by 12 bases; unmatched bases: 7. This CDR3 is CASSLGVAGDGQFF. The DNA of the CDR3 is TGTGCCAGCAGCTTAGGGGTAGCGGGAGATGGGCAGTTCTTC.

The rearrangement links TRBV27 to TRBJ2-7; 9 nucleotides agree with TRBD1. This CDR3 is 14 amino acids long. The trim removed 4 bases at V and 5 bases at J, leaving 6 bases unmatched. Germline assignment: CDR1 MNHEY and CDR2 SMNVEV (reference sequence). CDR3: CASSSGTGIHEQYF. The CDR3 DNA reads TGTGCCAGCAGTTCCGGGACAGGGATCCACGAGCAGTACTTC.

Ten or more counts support this clonotype. The chain couples TRBV19 to TRBJ2-7; D is unresolved. The CDR3 runs to 13 residues. Germline V gene sequence: CDR1 LNHDA, CDR2 SQIVND (reference sequence). Trimming left V 3 bases short and J 3 bases short, with 9 bases between. The DNA of the CDR3 is TGTGCCAGTAGTATCCCCCCCGGCTACGAGCAGTACTTC. Protein sequence: CASSIPPGYEQYF.

Many counts were recorded for this clonotype. This chain uses TRBV19 with TRBJ2-5, with 10 bases that match TRBD1. The CDR3 is 15 residues long. The trim removed 8 bases at V and 1 base at J, leaving 7 bases unmatched. Germline loops: CDR1 LNHDA, CDR2 SQIVND (reference sequence). CDR3 coding DNA: TGTGCCAGTGCACGGGACAGGGGATCCCAAGAGACCCAGTACTTC. As protein: CASARDRGSQETQYF.

This clonotype was detected ten times or more. The chain has TRBV7-2 and TRBJ2-5; perhaps TRBD2 as D (6 bases). This CDR3 region has 11 residues. Germline-derived CDR1 and CDR2 are SGHTA and FQGNSA. V was shortened by 0 bases and J by 14 bases, with 10 bases between the two germline ends. CDR3 loop: CASSLAGGPYF. CDR3 DNA: TGTGCCAGCAGCTTAGCGGGGGGTCCCTACTTC.

The sample holds many counts of this clonotype. CDR3 in DNA: TGTGCCAGCAGGATAGGGGCCTTTAGCAATCAGCCCCAGCATTTT. Translating it yields CASRIGAFSNQPQHF. The rearrangement uses TRBV12-3 or TRBV12-4 and TRBJ1-5; D is possibly TRBD1 (5 bases). Trimming took 6 bases from V and 0 from J, leaving 12 bases between them. The CDR3 contains 15 residues.